Below, one T cell receptor beta chain is given with its context. The record originates from a study of blood T cell repertoires in COVID-19. Study-wide background: Acute and convalescent COVID-19 samples came from the United States, Italy and Spain.

Sequenced by immunoSEQ multiplex PCR; TCRdb stores in-frame clones only, minus some. Here the sample spans about 140,000 clones, 88% being singletons. This CDR3 is 12 amino acids long. In germline, CDR1 is MNHNS, CDR2 SASEGT. The V and J ends lost 3 bases and 3 bases respectively, with 6 bases between them. Specimen: peripheral blood. This receptor was obtained from a man between 65 and 80 years old with acute or convalescent COVID-19. The chain is built from TRBV6-1 and TRBJ2-7; D remains unclear. As DNA, the CDR3 is TGTGCCAGCAGTGATCCCAACTACGAGCAGTACTTC. Protein: CASSDPNYEQYF.